This T cell receptor beta chain emerged from a study of brain T cells in children with intractable seizures. This table comes from immunoSEQ multiplex PCR, and its TCRdb copy is limited to in-frame clones, with some not included. Here the sample spans about 340,000 clones, about 93% being singletons. The time point here: blood from clinic visit 5 months post-surgery; TSC patient then seizure free. Sequencing was limited to surgery cases with top T cell transcript signatures in brain tissue. General observations from the study: Viral specificity was inferred only from CDR3 similarity; HCMV serostatus was unknown.

A note on this clone: Its antigen is still unknown.

The source is a boy under two years old with tuberous sclerosis and intractable seizures. Sequenced material: peripheral blood, taken roughly 5 months after surgery.

DNA for the CDR3: TGTGCCAGCAGCTTACTGCTGTACACTGAAGCTTTCTTT. It translates to CASSLLLYTEAFF. The rearrangement uses TRBV7-8 and TRBJ1-1; D is unresolved. Germline CDR1 SGHVS, CDR2 FQNEAQ. The CDR3 covers 13 residues. V lost 2 bases, J lost 3 bases, and 7 bases lay in between.